This T cell receptor beta chain was documented in a study of cytomegalovirus exposure and HLA in healthy donors. General observations from the study: Within an earlier analysis, most TCR beta V segments proved productive either about 90% or about 30% of the time.

Comments on this clone: The antigen is undetermined.

Looked up from germline, CDR1 is LNHDA and CDR2 is SQIVND (reference sequence). The V and J ends lost 4 bases and 1 base, in that order; junction bases with no gene match: 12. The CDR3 has 18 amino acids. PCR was performed using 60 Vbeta and 13 Jbeta primers. In the original analysis: A follow-up analysis tallied around 80 million unique TCR beta chains, some 11 million shared. Data came from immunoSEQ multiplex PCR; TCRdb stores just in-frame clones and leaves some out. V, J and clone size were drawn from that table, and D and trimming were deduced from the DNA. The sample includes hundreds of thousands of clones, around 80% of them seen just once.

This receptor was identified in a man younger than 35 in good health and CMV-seronegative. V is TRBV19 and J is TRBJ1-5; 8 bases map to TRBD1. The source material was PBMCs. This CDR3 reads CASSTRQGTGGSNQPQHF. CDR3 nucleotides: TGTGCCAGTAGTACACGACAGGGGACGGGGGGAAGCAATCAGCCCCAGCATTTT.